This T cell receptor (beta chain) was captured in a study of T cells after yellow fever vaccination (dated by TCRdb to between 2019 and 2020). The study in broad terms: Libraries from fractions with low cell numbers were prepared with the SMART-Seq v4 Ultra Low Input RNA kit. To track T-cell clones before and after primary and booster YFV17D yellow fever vaccination, bulk TCR alpha and beta repertoires were sequenced longitudinally. Blood samples were taken at several timepoints before and after primary and secondary immunization, and bulk PBMC replicates and cell subsets were isolated. Two healthy male donors, one aged 18 to 30 and one aged 30 to 39 years, were included in the cohort. What the authors observed across the whole study: Only two donors were included in the study, so the extent to which the findings can be generalized is limited. A small share of clonotypes occurred in both CD4 and CD8 compartments, likely arising from convergent recombination. After the booster, most clones that had expanded after primary vaccination were detected again (around 97% of CD4 and 88% of CD8), suggesting broad maintenance of memory. Computational filtering was required because FACS-sorted repertoires could contain abundant contaminating clonotypes from the bulk population. The secondary T-cell response was weaker than the primary response but faster, peaking on day 5 instead of day 15.

Data came from an Illumina NovaSeq 6000. TCR cDNA was synthesized by 5'RACE template switching, through which a universal primer site and unique molecular identifiers were introduced. Priming for cDNA synthesis came from both the TCR alpha and TCR beta constant segments. Two PCR steps were used to amplify libraries, with sample barcodes and sequencing adapters being added in the second step. Sequencing of libraries was performed on Illumina HiSeq 2500 (2x100 bp) or NovaSeq (2x150 bp). In the source study's methods: Demultiplexing of reads and collapsing into UMI consensus sequences were performed with MIGEC, and V(D)J alignment was carried out with MiXCR. Vaccine-responding clonotypes were identified with edgeR using replicate PBMC samples, with FDR below 0.01 and a log2 fold change above 5 up to day 15 being required. Each bulk clonotype received a CD4 or CD8 identity based on whether the sequenced CD4 or CD8 repertoire contained that clonotype at higher abundance. The public reads were reprocessed in TCRdb via fastp at Q25 and MiXCR, keeping in-frame beta chains. Entries are consolidated by CDR3 protein sequence, retaining the most common genes and DNA. The V and J calls were not made by the authors but by TCRdb's processing. Here the sample has more than 300,000 distinct CDR3 sequences; over 8.5% occur a single time. The ten largest clones capture about 3.3% of the sample.

Trimming takes 6 bases off V and 5 bases off J; junction bases not matched to a gene: 5. The CDR3 measures 15 amino acids from cysteine to phenylalanine. Only CDR3 DNA is held: 45 bases, read in frame from base 1. According to the germline V gene, CDR1 reads ENHRY and CDR2 reads SYGVKD. This clonotype has ten or more counts. Its antigen target is currently unknown. No base quality information exists; no much larger clone differs at one position. Explained via the paper, the treatment or condition label denotes: live attenuated yellow fever vaccine strain. PBMCs were isolated from peripheral blood using a standard Ficoll-Paque protocol. Dynabeads CD4 and CD8 positive selection kits were used to isolate the CD4 and CD8 T-cell fractions. TriZol was used to extract RNA from bulk PBMCs, CD4 and CD8 fractions, and dextramer-positive and dextramer-negative fractions.

The TCR sequence derives from a man aged 18 to 29 who received the YFV17D yellow fever vaccine. The material sequenced was CD4+ T cells sorted from PBMCs, taken 45 days after the yellow fever booster vaccination. Rearrangement joined TRBV10-3 to TRBJ2-1, with 12 central nucleotides matching TRBD2. The nucleotide sequence reads as follows: TGTGCCATCAGGAGGACTAGCGGGGACCACAATGAGCAGTTCTTC. Translated, it gives CAIRRTSGDHNEQFF.